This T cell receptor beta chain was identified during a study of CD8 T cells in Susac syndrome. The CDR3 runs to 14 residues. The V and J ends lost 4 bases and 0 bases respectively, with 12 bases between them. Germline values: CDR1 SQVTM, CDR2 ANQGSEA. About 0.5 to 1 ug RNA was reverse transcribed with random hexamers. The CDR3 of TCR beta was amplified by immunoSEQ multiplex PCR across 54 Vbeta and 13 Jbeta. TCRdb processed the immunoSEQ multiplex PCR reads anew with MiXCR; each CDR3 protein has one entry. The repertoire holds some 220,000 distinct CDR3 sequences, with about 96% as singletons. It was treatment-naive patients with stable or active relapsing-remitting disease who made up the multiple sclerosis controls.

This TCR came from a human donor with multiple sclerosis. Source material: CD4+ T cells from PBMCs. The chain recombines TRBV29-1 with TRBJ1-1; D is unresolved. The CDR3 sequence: CSVGNSNMNTEAFF. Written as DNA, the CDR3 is TGCAGCGTTGGAAACAGCAACATGAACACTGAAGCTTTCTTT.